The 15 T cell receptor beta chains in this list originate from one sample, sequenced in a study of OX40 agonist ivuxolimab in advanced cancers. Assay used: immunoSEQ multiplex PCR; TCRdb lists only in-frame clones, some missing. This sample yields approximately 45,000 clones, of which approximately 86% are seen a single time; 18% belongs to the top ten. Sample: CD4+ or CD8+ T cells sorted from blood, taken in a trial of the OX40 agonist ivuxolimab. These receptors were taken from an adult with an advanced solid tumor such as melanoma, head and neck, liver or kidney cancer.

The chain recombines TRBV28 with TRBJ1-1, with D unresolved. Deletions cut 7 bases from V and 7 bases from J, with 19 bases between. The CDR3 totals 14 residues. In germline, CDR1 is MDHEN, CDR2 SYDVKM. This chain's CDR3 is CASKYSEMNIEAFF. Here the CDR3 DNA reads TGTGCCAGCAAGTACAGTGAGATGAATATTGAAGCTTTCTTT.

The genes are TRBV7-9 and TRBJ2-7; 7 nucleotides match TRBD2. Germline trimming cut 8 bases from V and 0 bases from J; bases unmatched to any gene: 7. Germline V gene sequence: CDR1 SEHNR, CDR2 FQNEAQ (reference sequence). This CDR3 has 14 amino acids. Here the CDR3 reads CASRNRTSSYEQYF. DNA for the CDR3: TGTGCCAGCCGGAACAGGACTAGCTCCTACGAGCAGTACTTC.

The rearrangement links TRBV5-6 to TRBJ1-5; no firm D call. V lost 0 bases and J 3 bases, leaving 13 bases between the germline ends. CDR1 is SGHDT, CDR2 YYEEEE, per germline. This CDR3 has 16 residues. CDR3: CASSLGFDTLNQPQHF. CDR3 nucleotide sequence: TGTGCCAGCAGCTTGGGGTTTGACACCCTCAATCAGCCCCAGCATTTT. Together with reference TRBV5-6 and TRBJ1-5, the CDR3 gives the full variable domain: DAGVTQSPTHLIKTRGQQVTLRCSPKSGHDTVSWYQQALGQGPQFIFQYYEEEERQRGNFPDRFSGHQFPNYSSELNVNALLLGDSALYLCASSLGFDTLNQPQHFGDGTRLSIL.

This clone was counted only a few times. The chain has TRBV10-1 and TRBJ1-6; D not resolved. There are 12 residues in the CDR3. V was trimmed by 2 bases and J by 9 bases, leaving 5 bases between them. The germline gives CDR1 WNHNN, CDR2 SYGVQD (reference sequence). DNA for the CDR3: TGCGCCAGCAGTGAGGCGGGTTCACCCCTCCACTTT. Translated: CASSEAGSPLHF.

Written as DNA, the CDR3 is TGTGCCAGCAGCTTGTACGGGACAGGCTCCTACAATGAGCAGTTCTTC. Translation: CASSLYGTGSYNEQFF. V gene TRBV5-6 combines with J gene TRBJ2-1, with TRBD1 matching 8 bases. With V trimmed by 1 base and J by 0 bases, 3 bases remained unmatched. The germline V gene encodes CDR1 SGHDT and CDR2 YYEEEE. CDR3 length: 16 residues. Full variable domain (outside the CDR3, taken from reference TRBV5-6 and TRBJ2-1): DAGVTQSPTHLIKTRGQQVTLRCSPKSGHDTVSWYQQALGQGPQFIFQYYEEEERQRGNFPDRFSGHQFPNYSSELNVNALLLGDSALYLCASSLYGTGSYNEQFFGPGTRLTVL.

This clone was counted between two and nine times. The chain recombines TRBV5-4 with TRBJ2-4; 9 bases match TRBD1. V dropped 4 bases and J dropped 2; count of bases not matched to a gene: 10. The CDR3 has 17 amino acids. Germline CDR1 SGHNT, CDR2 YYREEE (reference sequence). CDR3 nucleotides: TGTGCCAGCAGCAATCCCGAACAGGGGGCAACCAAAAACATTCAGTACTTC. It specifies CASSNPEQGATKNIQYF.

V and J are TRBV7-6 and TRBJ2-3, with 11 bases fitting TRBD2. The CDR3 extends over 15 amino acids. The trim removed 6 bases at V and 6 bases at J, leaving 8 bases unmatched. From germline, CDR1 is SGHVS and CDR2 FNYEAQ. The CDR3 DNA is TGTGCCAGCAGGAGACTAGCGGGGCTTTCGGATACGCAGTATTTT. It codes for CASRRLAGLSDTQYF.

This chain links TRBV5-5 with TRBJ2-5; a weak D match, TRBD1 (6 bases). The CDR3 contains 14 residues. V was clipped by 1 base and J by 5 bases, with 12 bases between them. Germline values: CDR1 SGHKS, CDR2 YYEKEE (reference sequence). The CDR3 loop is CASSLTGTGETQYF. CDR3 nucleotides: TGTGCCAGCAGCTTGACAGGGACGGGGGAGACCCAGTACTTC.

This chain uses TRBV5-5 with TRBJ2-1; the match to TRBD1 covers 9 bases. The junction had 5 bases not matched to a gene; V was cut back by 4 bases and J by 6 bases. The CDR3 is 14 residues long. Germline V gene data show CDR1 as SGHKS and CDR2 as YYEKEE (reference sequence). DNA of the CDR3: TGTGCCAGCAGCCACCGGGACAGGGCCAATGAGCAGTTCTTC. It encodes CASSHRDRANEQFF. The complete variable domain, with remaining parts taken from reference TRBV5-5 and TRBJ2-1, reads DAGVTQSPTHLIKTRGQQVTLRCSPISGHKSVSWYQQVLGQGPQFIFQYYEKEERGRGNFPDRFSARQFPNYSSELNVNALLLGDSALYLCASSHRDRANEQFFGPGTRLTVL.

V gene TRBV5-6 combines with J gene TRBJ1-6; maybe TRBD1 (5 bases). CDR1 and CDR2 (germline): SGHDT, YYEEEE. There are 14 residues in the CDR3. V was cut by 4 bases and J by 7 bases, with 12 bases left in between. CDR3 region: CASSDKGYNSPLHF. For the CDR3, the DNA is TGTGCCAGCAGCGACAAGGGGTACAATTCACCCCTCCACTTT.

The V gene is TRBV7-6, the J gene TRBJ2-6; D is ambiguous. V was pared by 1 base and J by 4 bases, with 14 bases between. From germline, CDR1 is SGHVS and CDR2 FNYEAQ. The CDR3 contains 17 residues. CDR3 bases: TGTGCCAGCAGCTTAGGGTCCGATCTAAGCGGGGCCAACGTCCTGACTTTC. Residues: CASSLGSDLSGANVLTF.

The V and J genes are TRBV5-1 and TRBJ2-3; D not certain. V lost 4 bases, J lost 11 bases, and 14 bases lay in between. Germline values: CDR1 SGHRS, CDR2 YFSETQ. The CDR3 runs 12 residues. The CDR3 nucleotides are TGCGCCAGCAGCCTCGGGTCTTCCTTGCAGTATTTT. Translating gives CASSLGSSLQYF. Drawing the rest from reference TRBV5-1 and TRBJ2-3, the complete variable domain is KAGVTQTPRYLIKTRGQQVTLSCSPISGHRSVSWYQQTPGQGLQFLFEYFSETQRNKGNFPGRFSGRQFSNSRSEMNVSTLELGDSALYLCASSLGSSLQYFGPGTRLTVL.

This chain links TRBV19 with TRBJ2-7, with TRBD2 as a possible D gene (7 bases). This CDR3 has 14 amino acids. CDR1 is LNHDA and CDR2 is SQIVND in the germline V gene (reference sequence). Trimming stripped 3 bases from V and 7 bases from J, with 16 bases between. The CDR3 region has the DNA TGTGCCAGTAGTATTAAGGGGGGGGCGCGAGAGCAGTACTTC. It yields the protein CASSIKGGAREQYF.

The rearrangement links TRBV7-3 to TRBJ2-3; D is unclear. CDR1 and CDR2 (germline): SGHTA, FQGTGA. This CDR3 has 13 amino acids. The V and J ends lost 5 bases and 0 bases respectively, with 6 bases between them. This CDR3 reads CASSLDSTDTQYF. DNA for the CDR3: TGTGCCAGCAGCCTTGACAGCACAGATACGCAGTATTTT.

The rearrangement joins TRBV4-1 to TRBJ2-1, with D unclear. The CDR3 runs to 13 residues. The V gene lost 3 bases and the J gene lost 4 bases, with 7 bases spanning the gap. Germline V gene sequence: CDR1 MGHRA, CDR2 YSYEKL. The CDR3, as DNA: TGCGCCAGCAGCCACAGTTCTTACAATGAGCAGTTCTTC. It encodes CASSHSSYNEQFF.